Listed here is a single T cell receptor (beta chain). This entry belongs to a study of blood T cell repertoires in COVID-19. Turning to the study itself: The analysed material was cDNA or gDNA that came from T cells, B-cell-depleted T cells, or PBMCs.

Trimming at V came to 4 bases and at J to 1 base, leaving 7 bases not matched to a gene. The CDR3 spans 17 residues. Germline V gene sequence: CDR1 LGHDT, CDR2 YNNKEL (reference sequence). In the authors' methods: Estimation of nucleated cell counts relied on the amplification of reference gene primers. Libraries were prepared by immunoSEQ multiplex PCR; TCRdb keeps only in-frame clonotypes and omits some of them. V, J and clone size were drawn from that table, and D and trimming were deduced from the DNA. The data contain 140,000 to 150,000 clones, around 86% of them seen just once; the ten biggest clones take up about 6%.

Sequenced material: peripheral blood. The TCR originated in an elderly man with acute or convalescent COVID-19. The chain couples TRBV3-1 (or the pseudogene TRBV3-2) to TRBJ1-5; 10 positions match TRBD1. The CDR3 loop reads CASSPKWDRGSNQPQHF. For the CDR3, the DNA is TGTGCCAGCAGCCCTAAGTGGGACAGGGGCAGCAATCAGCCCCAGCATTTT.